These 17 T cell receptor beta chains were sequenced from one sample in a study of T-cell memory formation after mild COVID-19. One entry per CDR3 protein results from TCRdb running MiXCR on the 5' RACE reads. Of roughly 190,000 distinct CDR3 sequences in the sample, about 16% were seen once. The sequenced material came from PBMCs or a T cell subset sorted from them (not recorded which). Every receptor here comes from an adult woman who had mild COVID-19 (a few samples of this study predate the infection). Cell type and time point are not known.

The rearrangement links TRBV5-6 to TRBJ2-7; TRBD2 aligns across 14 bases. The CDR3 totals 17 residues. V lost 5 bases, J lost 0 bases, and 7 bases stayed unmatched. Looked up from germline, CDR1 is SGHDT and CDR2 is YYEEEE. CDR3 bases: TGTGCCAGCAGTTCCGGGACTAGCGGGAGTTTCTCCTACGAGCAGTACTTC. This translates into CASSSGTSGSFSYEQYF. Complete variable domain (other parts from reference TRBV5-6 and TRBJ2-7): DAGVTQSPTHLIKTRGQQVTLRCSPKSGHDTVSWYQQALGQGPQFIFQYYEEEERQRGNFPDRFSGHQFPNYSSELNVNALLLGDSALYLCASSSGTSGSFSYEQYFGPGTRLTVT.

This clonotype appeared a few times. The junction departs from the called germline gene at one end, perhaps through a read error. V is TRBV7-3 and J is TRBJ2-2; 7 positions match TRBD1. The CDR3 is 17 amino acids. CDR1 SGHTA and CDR2 FQGTGA come from the germline V gene. CDR3 DNA sequence: TGTGCCAGCAGCCTAACCCTGATTACAGGGGCCACCGGGGAGCTGTTTTTT. Amino acids: CASSLTLITGATGELFF.

This clonotype was picked up a small number of times. J is TRBJ2-7 and V is TRBV3-1, with 8 bases matching TRBD1. Trimming cost V 5 bases and J 6 bases; bases outside gene matches: 12. The germline CDR1 and CDR2 sequences are LGHDT and YNNKEL (reference sequence). The CDR3 sequence is 15 residues long. CDR3 sequence: CASSGRTGTPGEQYF. As DNA, the CDR3 is TGTGCCAGCAGCGGCCGGACAGGGACCCCGGGCGAGCAGTACTTC.

The gene calls are TRBV7-3 and TRBJ2-3; TRBD2 matches 8 bases. This CDR3 is 17 amino acids long. V lost 2 bases to trimming and J lost 6 bases; unmatched junction nucleotides: 13. Germline CDR1 SGHTA, CDR2 FQGTGA. The CDR3 DNA is TGTGCCAGCAGCTTAGGTAGCGGGGCCCCGTGGCGGGATACGCAGTATTTT. Translated, it gives CASSLGSGAPWRDTQYF.

J is TRBJ1-5 and V is TRBV12-3 or TRBV12-4; possible D gene TRBD1, 5 bases. The V end was cut by 2 bases, the J end by 7 bases, with 12 bases between. This CDR3 has 14 amino acids. CDR3 in DNA: TGTGCCAGCAGTTTAAGGCAGGGAAGGCAGCCCCAGCATTTT. It is translated as CASSLRQGRQPQHF.

The chain is built from TRBV7-8 and TRBJ2-5; D is unclear. Trimming removed 2 bases from V and 2 bases from J, with 18 bases in between. The germline CDR1 and CDR2 sequences are SGHVS and FQNEAQ. This CDR3 has 17 amino acids. This CDR3 is CASSLMRWQRIQETQYF. The CDR3 coding sequence is TGTGCCAGCAGCTTAATGCGGTGGCAGAGAATACAAGAGACCCAGTACTTC.

This clonotype was seen a handful of times. This chain joins TRBV7-3 and TRBJ2-2; D possibly corresponds to TRBD2 (5 bases). The CDR3 is 16 residues long. The ends were cut back, 1 base at V and 0 bases at J, with 9 bases in the middle. Per germline, CDR1 SGHTA and CDR2 FQGTGA. CDR3 sequence reads: CASSLIGVANTGELFF. The CDR3 DNA reads TGTGCCAGCAGCTTAATCGGGGTTGCGAACACCGGGGAGCTGTTTTTT.

Only a few counts were recorded for this clonotype. The chain uses TRBV20-1 and TRBJ1-6; 9 nucleotides align to TRBD1. The CDR3 runs 14 residues. Trimming removed 6 bases from V and 4 bases from J; junction bases left unmatched: 4. Germline CDR1 reads DFQATT; CDR2 reads SNEGSKA (reference sequence). CDR3 bases: TGCAGTGCCTATGGACAGGGGTATAATTCACCCCTCCACTTT. Translated: CSAYGQGYNSPLHF.

The J gene is TRBJ1-2, the V gene TRBV6-1; TRBD1 might be the D (5 bases). This CDR3 is built from 13 residues. CDR1 and CDR2 from the germline V gene are MNHNS and SASEGT. V was shortened by 10 bases and J by 6 bases, with 18 bases between the two germline ends. This CDR3 reads CAIRVTEDDGYTF. The CDR3 region has the DNA TGTGCCATCAGAGTGACAGAGGACGATGGCTACACCTTC.

The chain uses TRBV7-3 and TRBJ1-1; TRBD1 aligns across 8 bases. Germline V gene sequence: CDR1 SGHTA, CDR2 FQGTGA. V shed 5 bases and J 5 bases; nucleotides not matched to a gene: 7. The CDR3 runs to 14 residues. In DNA form, the CDR3 reads TGTGCCAGCAGCCACGGACAGGGACGAACTGAAGCTTTCTTT. Protein sequence: CASSHGQGRTEAFF.

V gene TRBV20-1 combines with J gene TRBJ1-6; D gene uncertain. Trimming shortened V by 6 bases and J by 2 bases, and 14 bases separated the two germline ends. The length of the CDR3 is 15 residues. CDR1 and CDR2 from the germline V gene are DFQATT and SNEGSKA (reference sequence). The CDR3 spells CSALSSGAYNSPLHF. DNA of the CDR3: TGCAGTGCCCTCTCATCGGGCGCCTATAATTCACCCCTCCACTTT.

This clonotype was observed a few times. This chain connects TRBV12-3 or TRBV12-4 to TRBJ2-5; D may match TRBD1 or TRBD2 (6 bases each). Between the trimmed V and J ends, which lost 5 bases and 3 bases, there was a span of 19 bases. This CDR3 contains 16 residues. The CDR3 is CASSPHSGGGKETQYF. The CDR3 DNA reads as TGTGCCAGCAGTCCCCATTCCGGAGGGGGGAAAGAGACCCAGTACTTC.

This sequence joins TRBV10-3 and TRBJ2-7; D perhaps matches TRBD1 (5 bases). V was pared by 8 bases and J by 3 bases, with 14 bases between. This CDR3 has 13 amino acids. CDR1 and CDR2 from the germline V gene are ENHRY and SYGVKD. The CDR3 loop reads CAIGAELHYEQYF. The CDR3 coding sequence is TGTGCCATCGGGGCGGAACTACACTACGAGCAGTACTTC.

This clonotype was seen many times. The genes are TRBV7-2 and TRBJ1-4; no clear D. V was trimmed by 1 base and J by 7 bases, leaving 16 bases between them. Germline V CDR1 and CDR2: SGHTA, FQGNSA. This CDR3 has 16 residues. Written as DNA, the CDR3 is TGTGCCAGCAGCTTAGTGAGGGCTACGTCCTCTGAAAAACTGTTTTTT. It codes for CASSLVRATSSEKLFF.

This clonotype was observed a few times. The chain recombines TRBV4-1 with TRBJ2-7; 7 nucleotides line up with TRBD1. CDR1 and CDR2 from the germline V gene are MGHRA and YSYEKL. V shed 2 bases and J 0 bases; nucleotides not matched to a gene: 4. The CDR3 totals 15 residues. The CDR3 region has the DNA TGCGCCAGCAGCCAAACCGGGACAGCCTCCTACGAGCAGTACTTC. Translating it yields CASSQTGTASYEQYF.

The chain employs TRBV20-1 and TRBJ1-5, with no clear D. Deletions cut 2 bases from V and 0 bases from J, with 8 bases between. Germline CDR1 and CDR2: DFQATT and SNEGSKA (reference sequence). This CDR3 contains 14 residues. Here the CDR3 DNA reads TGCAGTGCTAGATGGAGGAATAGCAATCAGCCCCAGCATTTT. Protein sequence: CSARWRNSNQPQHF.

The genes are TRBV5-1 and TRBJ2-5; D gene ambiguous. The V gene lost 0 bases and the J gene lost 2 bases, with 11 bases spanning the gap. The CDR3 consists of 15 residues. CDR1 SGHRS and CDR2 YFSETQ come from the germline V gene. CDR3 sequence: CASSLAGMGQETQYF. The CDR3 DNA reads TGCGCCAGCAGCTTGGCCGGAATGGGGCAAGAGACCCAGTACTTC.